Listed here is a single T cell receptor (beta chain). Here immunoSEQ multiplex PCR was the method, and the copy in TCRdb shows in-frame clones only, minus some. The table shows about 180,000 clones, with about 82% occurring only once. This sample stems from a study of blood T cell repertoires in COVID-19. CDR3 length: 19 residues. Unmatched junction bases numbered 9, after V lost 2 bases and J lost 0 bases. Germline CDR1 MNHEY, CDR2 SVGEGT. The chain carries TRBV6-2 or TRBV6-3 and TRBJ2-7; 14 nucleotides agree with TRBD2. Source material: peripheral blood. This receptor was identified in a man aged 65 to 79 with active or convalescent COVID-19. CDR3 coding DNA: TGTGCCAGCAGTTACCCCGGGACTAGCGGGGGCCCACTCTCCTACGAGCAGTACTTC. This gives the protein CASSYPGTSGGPLSYEQYF.